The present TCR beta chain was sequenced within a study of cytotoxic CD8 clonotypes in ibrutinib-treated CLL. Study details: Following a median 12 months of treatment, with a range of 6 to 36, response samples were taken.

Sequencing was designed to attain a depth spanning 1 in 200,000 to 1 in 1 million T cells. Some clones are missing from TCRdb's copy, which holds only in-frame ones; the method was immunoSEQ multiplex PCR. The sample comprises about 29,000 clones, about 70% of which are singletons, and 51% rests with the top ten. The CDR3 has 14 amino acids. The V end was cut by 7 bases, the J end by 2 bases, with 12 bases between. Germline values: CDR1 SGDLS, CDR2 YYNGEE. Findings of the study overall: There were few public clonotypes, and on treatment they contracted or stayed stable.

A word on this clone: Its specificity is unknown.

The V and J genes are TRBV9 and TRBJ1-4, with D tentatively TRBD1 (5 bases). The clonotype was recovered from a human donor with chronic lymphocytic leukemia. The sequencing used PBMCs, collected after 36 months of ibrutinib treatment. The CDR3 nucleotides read TGTGCCAGCGGGGAGGGGCGGACTAATGAAAAACTGTTTTTT. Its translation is CASGEGRTNEKLFF.